These T cell receptor beta chains were read from a single sample in a study of blood T cell repertoires in COVID-19. Clones were sequenced by immunoSEQ multiplex PCR, and TCRdb holds only the in-frame ones, with some missing. This sample has about 58,000 clones; about 81% occur once, and the top ten carry roughly 30%. The sample consisted of peripheral blood. These receptors all come from a man aged 60-69 years with COVID-19, enrolled during active disease. Each CDR3 is given with its conserved first and last residue. D genes are given only for firm matches. Clone size, where shown, is once, few, many, or a class for clones that have expanded.

D gene,J gene,V gene,clone size,CDR3 DNA,CDR3 protein
.,TRBJ1-1,TRBV2,once,TGTGCCAGTCTTAGTCTGGAACCGGGGACTGAAGCTTTCTTT,CASLSLEPGTEAFF
TRBD2,TRBJ2-5,TRBV19,.,TGTGCCAGTAGTATAAGCGGGGGGGCACTCGAGACCCAGTACTTC,CASSISGGALETQYF
TRBD2,TRBJ2-7,TRBV6-6,.,TGTGCCAGCACTCCTACGGGGACTAGCGTCTCCTACGAGCAGTACTTC,CASTPTGTSVSYEQYF
.,TRBJ2-5,TRBV5-1,.,TGCGCCAGCAGCTACTTGACGGGGAGGGAGACCCAGTACTTC,CASSYLTGRETQYF
.,TRBJ2-5,TRBV7-2,.,TGTGCCAGCAGCTTAGAGATAGCGTGGAAGACCCAGTACTTC,CASSLEIAWKTQYF
TRBD2,TRBJ2-2,TRBV19,.,TGTGCCACTGCCACTTCTCCTTTAGCGGGAGGACTACGGCGAACCGGGGAGCTGTTTTTT,CATATSPLAGGLRRTGELFF
TRBD1,TRBJ2-7,TRBV6-5,.,TGTGCCAGCAGTTTACCGACAGGGGGCTCCTACGAGCAGTACTTC,CASSLPTGGSYEQYF
TRBD1,TRBJ1-5,TRBV6-6,few,TGTGCCAGCAGTCCGAGGGGACAGGCCTCCTCTACATATAGCAATCAGCCCCAGCATTTT,CASSPRGQASSTYSNQPQHF
.,TRBJ2-2,TRBV2,.,TGTGCCAGCAGGGGCCTCACGTCGAACACCGGGGAGCTGTTTTTT,CASRGLTSNTGELFF
.,TRBJ2-3,TRBV3-1/TRBV3-2,.,TGTGCCAGCAGCCAAGGCCGGGGTTTAGGGGGAGATACGCAGTATTTT,CASSQGRGLGGDTQYF
.,TRBJ2-3,TRBV10-3,.,TGTGCCATCAGTGACGAGAGCCGCACAGATACGCAGTATTTT,CAISDESRTDTQYF
TRBD2,TRBJ2-7,TRBV6-5,few,TGTGCCAGCAGTCCCCGGACTAGCGGGAGGCACGAGCAGTACTTC,CASSPRTSGRHEQYF
.,TRBJ1-2,TRBV20-1,few,TGCAGTGCTAGGACCAGGGAAGGCTACACCTTC,CSARTREGYTF
TRBD1,TRBJ2-4,TRBV5-1,.,TGCGCCAGCACCCGGGACAGGGGAGGAGACATTCAGTACTTC,CASTRDRGGDIQYF
TRBD1,TRBJ2-7,TRBV5-4,.,TGTGCCAGCAGCTTAGGGACAGGGCCCTACGAGCAGTACTTC,CASSLGTGPYEQYF
.,TRBJ1-1,TRBV6-5,.,TGTGCCAGTACCCCAGGCTACACTGAAGCTTTCTTT,CASTPGYTEAFF
TRBD1,TRBJ1-5,TRBV7-9,once,TGTGCCAGCAGCTTAGGGGGACAGGGCAATCAGCCCCAGCATTTT,CASSLGGQGNQPQHF
TRBD2,TRBJ2-3,TRBV9,.,TGTGCCAGCAGCCTCTCAGCGGGGGGGCGCCCAGATACGCAGTATTTT,CASSLSAGGRPDTQYF
TRBD2,TRBJ2-5,TRBV5-6,.,TGTGCCAGCAGCTTGGTTGGGGCGGGGGGAGAGACCCAGTACTTC,CASSLVGAGGETQYF
TRBD2,TRBJ2-3,TRBV19,.,TGTGCCAGTAGTACCCAGGGGCGGCTAGCGGGAGAAGATACGCAGTATTTT,CASSTQGRLAGEDTQYF
.,TRBJ1-5,TRBV28,.,TGTGCCAGCAGCCTCCGGGGTCAGCCCCAGCATTTT,CASSLRGQPQHF
.,TRBJ2-3,TRBV5-4,.,TGTGCCAGCAGCTTGGGGGGGACAAGCACAGATACGCAGTATTTT,CASSLGGTSTDTQYF
.,TRBJ1-1,TRBV5-1,.,TGCGCCAGCAGCCAGGATCTGAACACTGAAGCTTTCTTT,CASSQDLNTEAFF
.,TRBJ2-5,TRBV3-1/TRBV3-2,.,TGTGCCAGCAGCCAAGCCGGGATTGAGACCCAGTACTTC,CASSQAGIETQYF
.,TRBJ2-2,TRBV3-1/TRBV3-2,.,TGTGCCAGCAGCCAAGATTTAGGGGATACCGGGGAGCTGTTTTTT,CASSQDLGDTGELFF
TRBD2,TRBJ2-2,TRBV25-1,.,TGTGCCAGCAGTGACCCCGGGACTAGCGTAAACACCGGGGAGCTGTTTTTT,CASSDPGTSVNTGELFF
TRBD2,TRBJ2-3,TRBV24-1,.,TGTGCCACCAGTGACCGCGGGACTAGCGGGAGCACTGATACGCAGTATTTT,CATSDRGTSGSTDTQYF
TRBD1,TRBJ1-5,TRBV5-1,.,TGCGCCAGCAGCTTGGGGACAGGGAATCAGCCCCAGCATTTT,CASSLGTGNQPQHF